This T cell receptor (beta chain) stems from a study of vaccination and CD4 T cells after COVID-19. Turning to this clonotype: The antigen is unknown.

The treatment is: approximately nine-day PBMC culture with coronavirus spike peptide pools or control peptides (ViraFEST assay). V lost 5 bases and J lost 6, with 14 bases in between. The germline CDR1 and CDR2 sequences are SGHTA and FQGNSA. The CDR3 is 13 residues long. CD4+ T cells that had been cultured provided DNA sequenced with the Oncomine TCR Beta short-read assay. TCRdb itself ran the PCR reads through MiXCR, one entry per CDR3 protein. The data show over 11,000 distinct CDR3 sequences, about 24% seen once. The TCR comes from a human donor who had recovered from COVID-19. The material was CD4+ T cells from blood, cultured in vitro, obtained after SARS-CoV-2 vaccination. The chain is built from TRBV7-2 and TRBJ2-7, with D possibly TRBD1 on 6 matching bases. The CDR3 reads CASSGRGGREQYF. CDR3 in DNA: TGTGCCAGCAGCGGCAGGGGTGGTCGCGAGCAGTACTTC. The variable domain in full, completed from reference TRBV7-2 and TRBJ2-7, reads GAGVSQSPSNKVTEKGKDVELRCDPISGHTALYWYRQSLGQGLEFLIYFQGNSAPDKSGLPSDRFSAERTGGSVSTLTIQRTQQEDSAVYLCASSGRGGREQYFGPGTRLTVT.